This T cell receptor beta chain originates from a study of neurological immune-mediated disorders (dated by TCRdb to 2018 to 2020). The study in broad terms: Peripheral blood TCR-beta repertoires from patients with HTLV-I-associated myelopathy (HAM/TSP), patients with multiple sclerosis, and healthy controls were compared in the study using UMI-based sequencing. Longitudinal samples, technical triplicates and paired sorted CD4+ and CD8+ T-cell subsets, alongside PBMC samples, were included among the roughly 98 TCR-beta libraries. Technical triplicate libraries were sequenced to precisely calculate the variability in frequency of each individual clone. Of the 65 to 70 subjects in the cohort, approximately 15 were HAM/TSP patients, some 34 were multiple sclerosis patients, and about 20 were healthy controls.

The time point tag for this specimen amounts to: technical triplicate 1. For unsorted PBMC libraries, 2 million PBMCs were used after storage in RNAlater at -80 degrees C until RNA extraction. Peripheral blood was subjected to Ficoll-Hypaque density gradient centrifugation to isolate PBMCs, which were then cryopreserved in liquid nitrogen. There are many counts of this clonotype. Its specific antigen is unknown. No per-base quality is available; no much larger clone lies one base away. To synthesize cDNA, template-switch 5'RACE was performed with a primer carrying a 10-nucleotide random unique molecular identifier so that each TCR transcript was tagged. Over 180 million TCR-beta sequences, covering 15-18 subjects, were produced in each sequencing run. The RNeasy kit was used to extract total RNA. Using the KAPA Real-time Library Amplification kit, TCR-beta VDJ regions were amplified with primers for the TCR constant region and the 5'RACE anchor. A first PCR added sample indexes and Illumina adaptors, after which a second PCR increased the library yield. The roughly 650 bp TCR product was size-selected on a 2% E-gel SizeSelection system after Ampure bead purification. Library quality was checked on a Bioanalyzer, concentration was measured with Qubit, and libraries were quantified with the Kapa Library Quantification kit before pooling. An Illumina HiSeq 2500 sequenced the libraries paired-end 2 x 150 bp. To increase sequence diversity, roughly 24-31% phiX was spiked into each library pool. In the paper's pipeline: The quality-filtered reads were processed with the UMI-based MiGEC pipeline, whose error correction step removed more than 80% of the raw TCR sequences. VDJ genes were aligned to IMGT germline references, and each clonotype was defined by a unique CDR3 amino acid sequence together with V-J genes. Clonal expansion, Shannon diversity and CDR3 relatedness (CalcPairwiseDistances, ClusterSamples) were evaluated with VDJtools, and phylogenetic trees were built with CLCbio workbench. Using coefficient-of-variation modelling across technical triplicates, the study counted a clone as expanded if it had at least 8 unique UMIs. The public reads were quality trimmed at Q25 with fastp and then assembled into clones with MiXCR by TCRdb, keeping productive beta chains. Rows are unified per CDR3 protein, each entry keeping the most common DNA and genes. These V and J calls originate from TCRdb's pipeline instead of the authors' own analysis. The sample table shows 30,000 to 40,000 distinct CDR3 sequences, and over 8.5% are seen once. The ten top clones hold approximately 3.5% of the sample.

What the study reported, not specific to this receptor: No identical CDR3 amino acid sequences were shared among expanded clones across subjects, suggesting private TCR-beta repertoires in all groups. TCR clonal expansion was highest in HAM/TSP patients and lowest in MS patients, with MS patients falling below even healthy controls.

V is pared back by 5 bases and J by 4 bases, with 12 bases lying between the germline termini. As encoded in the germline V gene, CDR1 is SGHRS while CDR2 is YFSETQ. The CDR3, cysteine through phenylalanine, is 13 amino acids long. Only the CDR3 portion is preserved as DNA: 39 bases, with reading frame beginning at the first base. The clonotype was recovered from a man aged 55 to 70 with HTLV-1-associated myelopathy (HAM/TSP). The chain is assembled from TRBV5-1 and TRBJ1-1; no D segment can be confidently identified. What was sequenced was PBMCs. This receptor carries the CDR3 CASRSTRSTEAFF. The nucleotides are TGCGCCAGCAGATCAACCCGGTCCACTGAAGCTTTCTTT. Outside the CDR3, residues come from the reference TRBV5-1 and TRBJ1-1 proteins, so the full variable domain is: KAGVTQTPRYLIKTRGQQVTLSCSPISGHRSVSWYQQTPGQGLQFLFEYFSETQRNKGNFPGRFSGRQFSNSRSEMNVSTLELGDSALYLCASRSTRSTEAFFGQGTRLTVV.